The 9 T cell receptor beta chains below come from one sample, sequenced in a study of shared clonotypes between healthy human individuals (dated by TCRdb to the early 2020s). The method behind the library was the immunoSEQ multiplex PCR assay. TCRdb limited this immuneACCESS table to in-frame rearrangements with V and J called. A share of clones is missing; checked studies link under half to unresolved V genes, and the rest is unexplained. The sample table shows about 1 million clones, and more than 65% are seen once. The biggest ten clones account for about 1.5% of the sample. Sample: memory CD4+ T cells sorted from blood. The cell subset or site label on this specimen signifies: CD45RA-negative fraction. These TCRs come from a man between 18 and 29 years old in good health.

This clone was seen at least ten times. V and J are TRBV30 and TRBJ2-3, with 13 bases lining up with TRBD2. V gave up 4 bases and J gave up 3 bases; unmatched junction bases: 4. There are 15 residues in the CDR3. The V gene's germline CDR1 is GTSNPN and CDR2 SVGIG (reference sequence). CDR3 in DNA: TGTGCCTGGACTCAGGGACTAGCGGGGACAGATACGCAGTATTTT. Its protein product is CAWTQGLAGTDTQYF.

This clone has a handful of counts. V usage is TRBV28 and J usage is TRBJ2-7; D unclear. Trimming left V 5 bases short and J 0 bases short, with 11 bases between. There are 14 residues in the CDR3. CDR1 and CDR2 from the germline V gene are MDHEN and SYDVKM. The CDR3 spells CASSTNPLSYEQYF. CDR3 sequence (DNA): TGTGCCAGCAGTACCAATCCGCTCTCCTACGAGCAGTACTTC.

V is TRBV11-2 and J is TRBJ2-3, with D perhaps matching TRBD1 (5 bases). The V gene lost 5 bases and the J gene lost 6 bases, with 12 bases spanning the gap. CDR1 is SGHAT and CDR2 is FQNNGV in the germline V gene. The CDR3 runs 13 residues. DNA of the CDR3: TGTGCCAGCAGCCCTAAGGGGCCTGATACGCAGTATTTT. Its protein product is CASSPKGPDTQYF.

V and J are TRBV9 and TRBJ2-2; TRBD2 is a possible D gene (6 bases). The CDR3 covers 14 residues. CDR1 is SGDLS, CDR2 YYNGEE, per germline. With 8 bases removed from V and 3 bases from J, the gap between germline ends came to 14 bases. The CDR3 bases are TGTGCCAGTAATCGGGACTCCTACACCGGGGAGCTGTTTTTT. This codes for CASNRDSYTGELFF.

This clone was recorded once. This CDR3 reads CASSPQLRLAVNGYTF. The CDR3 nucleotides read TGTGCCAGCAGCCCACAACTTAGACTAGCTGTGAATGGCTACACCTTC. The chain carries TRBV9 and TRBJ1-2; D unresolved. V was shortened by 4 bases and J by 6 bases, with 22 bases between the two germline ends. CDR1 is SGDLS, CDR2 YYNGEE, per germline. There are 16 residues in the CDR3.

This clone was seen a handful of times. CDR3 in amino acids: CAISEGGQGTQETQYF. CDR3 bases: TGTGCCATCAGTGAAGGGGGGCAGGGGACCCAAGAGACCCAGTACTTC. The chain is built from TRBV10-3 and TRBJ2-5, with D possibly called TRBD1 or TRBD2 (6 bases each). Trimming took off 3 bases at V and 1 base at J, with 15 bases between the two ends. The CDR3 sequence is 16 residues long. CDR1 is ENHRY, CDR2 SYGVKD, per germline.

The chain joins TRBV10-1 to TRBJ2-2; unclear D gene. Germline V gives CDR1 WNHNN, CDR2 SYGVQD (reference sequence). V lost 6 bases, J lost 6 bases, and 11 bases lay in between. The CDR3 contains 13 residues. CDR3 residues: CASSLTSPGELFF. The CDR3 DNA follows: TGCGCCAGCAGCCTGACATCCCCCGGGGAGCTGTTTTTT.

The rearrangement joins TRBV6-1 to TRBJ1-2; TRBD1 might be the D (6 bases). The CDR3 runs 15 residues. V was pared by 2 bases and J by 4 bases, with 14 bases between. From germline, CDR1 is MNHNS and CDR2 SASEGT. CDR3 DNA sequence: TGTGCCAGCAGTGAACCCGGGAAGACAGGCTATGGCTACACCTTC. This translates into CASSEPGKTGYGYTF.

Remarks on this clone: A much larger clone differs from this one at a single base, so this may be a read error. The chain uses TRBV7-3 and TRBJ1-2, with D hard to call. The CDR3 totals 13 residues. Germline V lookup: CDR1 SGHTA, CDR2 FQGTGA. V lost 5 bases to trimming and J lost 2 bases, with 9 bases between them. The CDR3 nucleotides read TGTGCCAGCAGCCCAGACGGGAACTATGGCTACACCTTC. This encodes CASSPDGNYGYTF.